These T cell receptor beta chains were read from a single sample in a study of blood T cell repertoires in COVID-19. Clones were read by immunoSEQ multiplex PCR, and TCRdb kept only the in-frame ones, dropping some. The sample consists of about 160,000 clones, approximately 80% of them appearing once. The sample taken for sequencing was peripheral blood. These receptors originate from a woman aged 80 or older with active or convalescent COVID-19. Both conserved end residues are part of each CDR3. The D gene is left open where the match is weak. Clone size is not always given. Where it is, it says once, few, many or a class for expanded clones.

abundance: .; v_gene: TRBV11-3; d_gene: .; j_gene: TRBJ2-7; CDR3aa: CASSPSQVSREQYF; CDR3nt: TGTGCCAGCAGCCCCTCGCAGGTCTCCCGGGAGCAGTACTTC
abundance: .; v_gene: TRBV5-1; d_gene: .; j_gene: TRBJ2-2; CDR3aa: CASSFYLAGANTGELFF; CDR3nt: TGCGCCAGCAGCTTCTACCTGGCGGGGGCCAACACCGGGGAGCTGTTTTTT
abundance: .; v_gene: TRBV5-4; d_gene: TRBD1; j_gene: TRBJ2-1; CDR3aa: CASSPLGQMNYNEQFF; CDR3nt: TGTGCCAGCAGCCCCCTGGGACAGATGAACTACAATGAGCAGTTCTTC
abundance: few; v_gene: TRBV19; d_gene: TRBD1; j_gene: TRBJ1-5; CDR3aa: CASSPSPGQGDNQPQHF; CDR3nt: TGTGCCAGTAGTCCCTCTCCGGGACAGGGGGACAATCAGCCCCAGCATTTT
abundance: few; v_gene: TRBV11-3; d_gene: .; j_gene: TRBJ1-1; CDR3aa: CASSLATFEAFF; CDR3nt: TGTGCCAGCAGCTTAGCCACATTCGAAGCTTTCTTT
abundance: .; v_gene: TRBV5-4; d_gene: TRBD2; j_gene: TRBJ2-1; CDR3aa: CASSPRAWSGGYMGEQFF; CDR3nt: TGTGCCAGCAGCCCCCGGGCTTGGAGCGGGGGATATATGGGGGAGCAGTTCTTC
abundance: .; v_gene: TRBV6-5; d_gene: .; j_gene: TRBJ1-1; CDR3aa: CASSYNYGNTEAFF; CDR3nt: TGTGCCAGCAGTTACAATTACGGGAACACTGAAGCTTTCTTT
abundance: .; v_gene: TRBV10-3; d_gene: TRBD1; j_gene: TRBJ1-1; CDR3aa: CATTGQGPSMNTEAFF; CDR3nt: TGTGCCACCACGGGACAGGGGCCGTCCATGAACACTGAAGCTTTCTTT
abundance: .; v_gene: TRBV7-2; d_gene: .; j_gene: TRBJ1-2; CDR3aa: CASSFPENYYGYTF; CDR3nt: TGTGCCAGCAGCTTCCCAGAAAATTACTATGGCTACACCTTC
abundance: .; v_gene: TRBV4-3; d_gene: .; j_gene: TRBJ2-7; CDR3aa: CASSQDRRGLGYEQYF; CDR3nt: TGCGCCAGCAGCCAAGATAGGCGAGGGCTGGGTTACGAGCAGTACTTC
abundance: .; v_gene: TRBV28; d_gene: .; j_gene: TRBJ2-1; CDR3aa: CASSSRYNEQFF; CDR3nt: TGTGCCAGCAGCTCCCGGTACAATGAGCAGTTCTTC
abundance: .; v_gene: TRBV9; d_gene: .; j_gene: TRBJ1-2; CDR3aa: CASSVGWQAANYGYTF; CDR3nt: TGTGCCAGCAGCGTAGGGTGGCAGGCTGCTAACTATGGCTACACCTTC
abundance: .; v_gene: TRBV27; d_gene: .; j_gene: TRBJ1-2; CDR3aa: CAITGLNYGYTF; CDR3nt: TGTGCCATAACAGGGTTAAACTATGGCTACACCTTC
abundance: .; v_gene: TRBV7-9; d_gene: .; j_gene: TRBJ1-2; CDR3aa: CASSLAGAENYGYTF; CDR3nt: TGTGCCAGCAGCTTAGCGGGGGCAGAAAACTATGGCTACACCTTC
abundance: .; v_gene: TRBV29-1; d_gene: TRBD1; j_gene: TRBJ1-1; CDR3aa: CSAYGTGGTEAFF; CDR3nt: TGCAGCGCGTACGGGACAGGGGGCACTGAAGCTTTCTTT
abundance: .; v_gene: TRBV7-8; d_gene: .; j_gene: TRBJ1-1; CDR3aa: CASSYFPKGGMNTEAFF; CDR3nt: TGTGCCAGCAGCTACTTTCCCAAGGGAGGGATGAACACTGAAGCTTTCTTT
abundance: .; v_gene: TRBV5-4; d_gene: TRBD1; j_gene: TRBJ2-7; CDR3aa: CASSQSPGTGFAYEQYF; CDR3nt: TGTGCCAGCAGCCAGAGTCCCGGGACAGGGTTCGCCTACGAGCAGTACTTC
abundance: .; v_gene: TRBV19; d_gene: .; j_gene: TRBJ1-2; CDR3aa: CASSFQGPTYGYTF; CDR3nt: TGTGCCAGTAGTTTCCAGGGGCCGACTTATGGCTACACCTTC
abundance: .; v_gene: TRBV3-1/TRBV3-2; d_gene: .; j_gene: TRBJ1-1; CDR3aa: CASSQRGAGDTEAFF; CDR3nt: TGTGCCAGCAGCCAACGGGGCGCGGGGGACACTGAAGCTTTCTTT
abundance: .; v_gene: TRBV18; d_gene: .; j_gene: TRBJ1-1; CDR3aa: CASSPRQDEAFF; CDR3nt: TGTGCCAGCTCACCAAGGCAGGATGAAGCTTTCTTT
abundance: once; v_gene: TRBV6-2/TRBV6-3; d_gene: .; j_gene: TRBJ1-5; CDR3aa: CASSYSDRGKGQPQHF; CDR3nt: TGTGCCAGCAGTTACTCGGACAGAGGGAAAGGCCAGCCCCAGCATTTT
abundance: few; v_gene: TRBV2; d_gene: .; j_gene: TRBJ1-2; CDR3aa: CASRPPGGTNYGYTF; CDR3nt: TGTGCCAGCAGACCCCCGGGGGGCACTAACTATGGCTACACCTTC
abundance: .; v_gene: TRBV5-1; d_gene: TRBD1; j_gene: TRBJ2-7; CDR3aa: CASSGQGYEQYF; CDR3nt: TGCGCCAGCAGCGGACAGGGGTACGAGCAGTACTTC
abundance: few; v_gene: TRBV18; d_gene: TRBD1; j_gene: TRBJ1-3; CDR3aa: CASTTGGDGNTIYF; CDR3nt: TGTGCCAGCACAACAGGGGGGGACGGAAACACCATATATTTT
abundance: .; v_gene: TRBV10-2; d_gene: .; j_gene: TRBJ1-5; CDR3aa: CASASQWRGQDQPQHF; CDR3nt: TGCGCCAGCGCCTCCCAGTGGCGGGGTCAAGATCAGCCCCAGCATTTT
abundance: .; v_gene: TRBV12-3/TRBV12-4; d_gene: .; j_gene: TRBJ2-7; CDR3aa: CASSLSDSYEQYF; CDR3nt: TGTGCCAGCAGTTTATCTGACAGCTACGAGCAGTACTTC
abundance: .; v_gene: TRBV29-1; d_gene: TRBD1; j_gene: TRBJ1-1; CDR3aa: CSCGTGSNTEAFF; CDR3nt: TGCAGCTGTGGGACAGGATCGAACACTGAAGCTTTCTTT
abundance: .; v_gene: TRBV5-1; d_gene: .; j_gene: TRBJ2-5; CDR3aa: CASSLGEGATQETQYF; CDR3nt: TGCGCCAGCAGCTTGGGAGAAGGGGCCACGCAAGAGACCCAGTACTTC
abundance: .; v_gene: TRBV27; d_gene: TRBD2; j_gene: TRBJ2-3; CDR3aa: CATSGLVAGGRASTDTQYF; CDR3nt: TGTGCCACCTCCGGTTTGGTAGCGGGGGGCCGTGCTAGCACAGATACGCAGTATTTT
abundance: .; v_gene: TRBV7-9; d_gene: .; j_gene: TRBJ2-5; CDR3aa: CASSLGTGGLKTQYF; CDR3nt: TGTGCCAGCAGCCTAGGGACGGGGGGCTTGAAGACCCAGTACTTC
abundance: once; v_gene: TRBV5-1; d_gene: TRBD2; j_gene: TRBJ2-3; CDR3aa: CASSLTSGGSPDTQYF; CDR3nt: TGCGCCAGCAGCTTGACTAGCGGGGGGTCACCAGATACGCAGTATTTT
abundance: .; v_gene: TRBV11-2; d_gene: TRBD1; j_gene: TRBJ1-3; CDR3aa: CASSLGGTGAGNTIYF; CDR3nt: TGTGCCAGCAGCTTAGGCGGGACAGGGGCTGGAAACACCATATATTTT
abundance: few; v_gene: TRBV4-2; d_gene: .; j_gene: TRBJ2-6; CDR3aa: CASSQASGVSSGANVLTF; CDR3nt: TGTGCCAGCAGCCAAGCCTCAGGGGTCAGCTCTGGGGCCAACGTCCTGACTTTC
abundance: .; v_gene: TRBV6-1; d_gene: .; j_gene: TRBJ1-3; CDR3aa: CASSARGDSTGNTIYF; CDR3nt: TGTGCCAGCAGTGCCCGAGGGGACTCAACCGGAAACACCATATATTTT
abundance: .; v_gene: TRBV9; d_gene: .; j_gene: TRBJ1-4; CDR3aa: CASSTQTGPNEKLFF; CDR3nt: TGTGCCAGCAGCACCCAGACAGGCCCTAATGAAAAACTGTTTTTT
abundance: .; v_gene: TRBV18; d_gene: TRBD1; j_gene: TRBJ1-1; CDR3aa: CASSEDRDTEAFF; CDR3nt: TGTGCCAGCTCCGAGGACAGGGATACTGAAGCTTTCTTT
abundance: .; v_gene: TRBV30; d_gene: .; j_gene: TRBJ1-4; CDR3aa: CAWRLTGANEKLFF; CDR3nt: TGTGCCTGGAGGCTGACAGGCGCTAATGAAAAACTGTTTTTT
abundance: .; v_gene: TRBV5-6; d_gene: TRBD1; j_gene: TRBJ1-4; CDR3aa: CASSTYRLDRGEKLFF; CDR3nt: TGTGCCAGCAGCACCTACCGCCTTGACAGGGGGGAAAAACTGTTTTTT
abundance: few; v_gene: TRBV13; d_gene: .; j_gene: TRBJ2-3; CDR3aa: CASSFGGASDTQYF; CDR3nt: TGTGCCAGCAGCTTCGGAGGGGCCTCAGATACGCAGTATTTT
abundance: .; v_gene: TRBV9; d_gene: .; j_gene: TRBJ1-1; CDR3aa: CASRGAGSTEAFF; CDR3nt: TGTGCCAGCAGGGGGGCAGGGAGCACTGAAGCTTTCTTT
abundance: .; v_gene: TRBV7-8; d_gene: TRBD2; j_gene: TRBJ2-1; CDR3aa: CASKLAGGRHNEQFF; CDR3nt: TGTGCCAGCAAACTAGCGGGGGGGCGACACAATGAGCAGTTCTTC
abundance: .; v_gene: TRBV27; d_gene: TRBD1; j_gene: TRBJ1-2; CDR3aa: CASRGQGSNYGYTF; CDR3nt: TGTGCCAGCAGGGGACAGGGCTCTAACTATGGCTACACCTTC
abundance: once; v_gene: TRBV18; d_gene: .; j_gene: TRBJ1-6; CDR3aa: CASSPGGLNSPLHF; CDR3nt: TGTGCCAGCTCACCAGGAGGCCTTAATTCACCCCTCCACTTT
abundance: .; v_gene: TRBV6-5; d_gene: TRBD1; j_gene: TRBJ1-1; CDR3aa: CASSLLGQVNTEAFF; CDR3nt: TGTGCCAGCAGTCTACTGGGACAGGTGAACACTGAAGCTTTCTTT
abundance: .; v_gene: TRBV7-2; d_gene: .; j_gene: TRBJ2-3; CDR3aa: CASRRAAETNTQYF; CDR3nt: TGTGCCAGCAGGAGGGCGGCAGAGACCAATACGCAGTATTTT
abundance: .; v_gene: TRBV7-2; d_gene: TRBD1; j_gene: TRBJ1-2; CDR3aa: CASSSSPGQGNGYTF; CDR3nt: TGTGCCAGCAGCTCAAGCCCGGGACAGGGGAATGGCTACACCTTC
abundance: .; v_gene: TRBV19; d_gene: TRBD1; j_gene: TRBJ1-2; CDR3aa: CASSASNPTGRGYTF; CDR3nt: TGTGCCAGTAGTGCCTCTAACCCGACAGGGAGGGGCTACACCTTC
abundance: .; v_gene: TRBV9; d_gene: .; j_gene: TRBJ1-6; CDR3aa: CASSVGRGNLYNSPLHF; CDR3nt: TGTGCCAGCAGCGTAGGTAGGGGTAACCTGTATAATTCACCCCTCCACTTT
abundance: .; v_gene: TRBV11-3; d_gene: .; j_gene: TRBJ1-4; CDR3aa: CASSLGVTAYNEKLFF; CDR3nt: TGTGCCAGCAGCCTAGGGGTAACAGCTTATAATGAAAAACTGTTTTTT
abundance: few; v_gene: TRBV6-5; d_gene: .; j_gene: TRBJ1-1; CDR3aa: CASPGSNEAFF; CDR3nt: TGTGCCAGCCCCGGGTCAAATGAAGCTTTCTTT
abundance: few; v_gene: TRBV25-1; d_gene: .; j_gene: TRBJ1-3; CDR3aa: CASSVGTLGNTIYF; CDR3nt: TGTGCCAGCAGTGTCGGGACACTTGGAAACACCATATATTTT